This TCR beta chain derives from a study of neurological immune-mediated disorders. Study results and caveats: The greatest TCR clonal expansion appeared in HTLV-1-associated myelopathy and the smallest, falling below healthy controls, in multiple sclerosis.

MiXCR, run by TCRdb on the 5' RACE reads, gives a single entry per CDR3 protein. The data contain 53,000 or so distinct CDR3 sequences, approximately 11% of them singletons. This clonotype was counted many times. The antigen remains unidentified. V lost 2 bases, J lost 2 bases, and 12 bases stayed unmatched. The CDR3 has 18 residues. Germline-derived CDR1 and CDR2 are SGDLS and YYNGEE. The receptor's source is a woman aged 55-70 years with HTLV-1-associated myelopathy (HAM/TSP). The sequenced sample consisted of PBMCs. The chain carries TRBV9 and TRBJ2-2; 7 positions agree with TRBD2. CDR3: CASSVSDGASGNTGELFF. As DNA, the CDR3 is TGTGCCAGCAGCGTGTCAGACGGGGCTAGCGGTAACACCGGGGAGCTGTTTTTT.